These 26 T cell receptor beta chains share one sample of origin, sequenced in a study of blood T cells in healthy people across ages. PCR was performed a second time for about 6 to 12 cycles using a sample-barcoded 5' primer and a J-beta primer mix. TCRdb called the 5' RACE reads again in MiXCR, with one record for every CDR3 protein. The sample shows around 1,000,000 distinct CDR3 sequences, around two fifths of them seen only once. What was sequenced was blood. The receptor set was obtained from a man aged 18 to 29 in good health.

This chain uses TRBV18 with TRBJ2-5, with 7 positions matching TRBD1. This CDR3 comprises 15 residues. J lost 5 bases, V lost 1 base, and 7 bases had no gene match. Germline V lookup: CDR1 KGHSH, CDR2 LQKENI. CDR3 in DNA: TGTGCCAGCTCACCACTGACAGGGTCGGAGGAGACCCAGTACTTC. It translates to CASSPLTGSEETQYF.

V gene TRBV7-2 combines with J gene TRBJ2-1, with 11 positions matching TRBD2. With 0 bases clipped from V and 5 bases from J, the junction kept 3 bases outside the gene matches. The CDR3 has 16 amino acids. The germline gives CDR1 SGHTA, CDR2 FQGNSA. The CDR3 sequence is CASSLAGTSGHNEQFF. CDR3 nucleotides: TGTGCCAGCAGCTTAGCCGGGACTAGCGGCCACAATGAGCAGTTCTTC.

V gene TRBV27 combines with J gene TRBJ1-2; the D is unclear. The CDR3 contains 15 residues. In germline, CDR1 is MNHEY, CDR2 SMNVEV (reference sequence). The ends were cut back, 2 bases at V and 4 bases at J, with 14 bases in the middle. The chain's CDR3 is CASSLSPGSFYGYTF. Written as DNA, the CDR3 is TGTGCCAGCAGTTTAAGCCCCGGATCCTTCTATGGCTACACCTTC.

This sequence joins TRBV19 and TRBJ1-4, with 7 positions matching TRBD1. The CDR3 is 15 residues long. Germline V gene data show CDR1 as LNHDA and CDR2 as SQIVND (reference sequence). V lost 7 bases, J lost 2 bases, and 7 bases stayed unmatched. CDR3 loop: CASTKGALTNEKLFF. The CDR3 nucleotides are TGTGCCAGTACTAAGGGGGCGCTGACTAATGAAAAACTGTTTTTT. Filled out from reference TRBV19 and TRBJ1-4, the complete variable domain reads DGGITQSPKYLFRKEGQNVTLSCEQNLNHDAMYWYRQDPGQGLRLIYYSQIVNDFQKGDIAEGYSVSREKKESFPLTVTSAQKNPTAFYLCASTKGALTNEKLFFGSGTQLSVL.

This clonotype occurred once. The chain carries TRBV3-1 and TRBJ2-3; perhaps TRBD2 as D (6 bases). V lost 4 bases and J 2 bases, leaving 16 bases between the germline ends. The CDR3 covers 16 residues. Germline assignment: CDR1 LGHDT and CDR2 YNNKEL (reference sequence). The CDR3 region has the DNA TGTGCCAGCAGCCCCCCCGGGGGACTCACCACAGATACGCAGTATTTT. Protein product: CASSPPGGLTTDTQYF.

The V gene is TRBV7-3, the J gene TRBJ1-6; D is unresolved. The CDR3 is made up of 15 amino acids. Looked up from germline, CDR1 is SGHTA and CDR2 is FQGTGA. V lost 0 bases and J 6 bases, leaving 9 bases between the germline ends. Written as DNA, the CDR3 is TGTGCCAGCAGCTTAACCGGCGTCTTTAATTCACCCCTCCACTTT. Its translation: CASSLTGVFNSPLHF.

The chain uses TRBV7-9 and TRBJ2-3; weak D call: TRBD2 (5 bases). The CDR3 has 13 residues. V shed 8 bases and J shed 0 bases, with 9 bases lying between them. Germline V lookup: CDR1 SEHNR, CDR2 FQNEAQ (reference sequence). The CDR3, as DNA: TGTGCCAGCTGGAGGTCTAGCACAGATACGCAGTATTTT. Its protein is CASWRSSTDTQYF. The full variable domain, with the rest looked up from reference TRBV7-9 and TRBJ2-3, is DTGVSQNPRHKITKRGQNVTFRCDPISEHNRLYWYRQTLGQGPEFLTYFQNEAQLEKSRLLSDRFSAERPKGSFSTLEIQRTEQGDSAMYLCASWRSSTDTQYFGPGTRLTVL.

Remarks on this clonotype: A much bigger clone sits one base away, suggesting this may be a read error. The chain combines TRBV6-5 with TRBJ2-7; TRBD2 agrees at 7 bases. Germline CDR1 reads MNHEY; CDR2 reads SVGAGI. CDR3 size: 15 residues. V lost 6 bases, J lost 0 bases, and 8 bases stayed unmatched. The CDR3 DNA reads as TGTGCCAGCAGCCGGGGACTACAAAGCTCCTACGAGCAGTACTTC. As protein: CASSRGLQSSYEQYF.

The J gene is TRBJ2-3, the V gene TRBV12-5, with 9 bases aligning to TRBD1. J was trimmed by 3 bases and V by 4 bases; bases with no gene match: 5. The germline V gene has CDR1 LGHNT and CDR2 FRNRAP. CDR3 length: 15 residues. CDR3 bases: TGTGCTAGTGGTTCCGGGACAGGGTTGACAGATACGCAGTATTTT. Translation: CASGSGTGLTDTQYF.

A few counts support this clonotype. This sequence joins TRBV6-1 and TRBJ1-2; tentative D call: TRBD1 (5 bases). V shed 4 bases and J shed 0 bases, with 9 bases lying between them. CDR1 is MNHNS and CDR2 is SASEGT in the germline V gene. The CDR3 is 14 residues long. The CDR3 sequence is CASSGGGTNYGYTF. The DNA of the CDR3 is TGTGCCAGCAGTGGTGGGGGGACTAACTATGGCTACACCTTC.

The rearrangement joins TRBV27 to TRBJ2-5; no clear D gene. Germline V gene lookup returns CDR1 MNHEY and CDR2 SMNVEV (reference sequence). V lost 5 bases, J lost 11 bases, and 24 bases lay in between. The CDR3 runs 15 residues. This CDR3 is CASSPAGSTYNEQYF. CDR3 nucleotide sequence: TGTGCCAGCAGTCCCGCCGGATCGACGTACAATGAGCAGTACTTC.

The chain uses TRBV20-1 and TRBJ2-5; no reliable D call. The tail of the sequence fits TRBJ2-1 better, so the J call may be wrong. This CDR3 region has 13 residues. The V gene's germline CDR1 is DFQATT and CDR2 SNEGSKA (reference sequence). Here the CDR3 reads CSGGPTLQETQFF. CDR3 in DNA: TGCAGTGGAGGACCCACCCTCCAAGAGACCCAGTTCTTC.

The rearrangement links TRBV24-1 to TRBJ2-3; D not certain. Germline V gene data show CDR1 as KGHDR and CDR2 as SFDVKD. The CDR3 is made up of 14 amino acids. Trimming stripped 1 base from V and 2 bases from J, with 6 bases between. In nucleotides, the CDR3 is TGTGCCACCAGTGATTTCGGCGTCACAGATACGCAGTATTTT. It yields the protein CATSDFGVTDTQYF.

The rearrangement joins TRBV4-3 to TRBJ1-2, with TRBD1 identical over 8 bases. V shed 3 bases and J 5 bases; nucleotides not matched to a gene: 17. Germline CDR1 LGHNA, CDR2 YSLEER. CDR3 length equals 18 residues. The CDR3 sequence is CASSQAGQGEFLLYGYTF. CDR3 sequence (DNA): TGCGCCAGCAGCCAGGCCGGACAGGGAGAATTTCTATTGTATGGCTACACCTTC.

The J gene is TRBJ1-1, the V gene TRBV20-1; D unclear. CDR3 length: 13 residues. CDR1 DFQATT and CDR2 SNEGSKA come from the germline V gene (reference sequence). Trimming took 0 bases from V and 7 from J, leaving 12 bases between them. The CDR3 is CSARDRAGIEAFF. The CDR3 nucleotides read TGCAGTGCTAGAGATCGTGCGGGGATTGAAGCTTTCTTT.

Concerning this clonotype: Mismatch with germline at one junction end may stem from a read error. The chain combines TRBV11-2 with TRBJ1-2, with TRBD1 identical over 8 bases. The CDR3 contains 17 residues. In germline, CDR1 is SGHAT, CDR2 FQNNGV. The CDR3 sequence is CAGSLAHRTGKENGYTF. Here the CDR3 DNA reads TGTGCCGGCAGCTTAGCCCATAGGACAGGGAAAGAGAATGGCTACACCTTC.

The chain links TRBV7-2 to TRBJ2-2; D is perhaps TRBD1 (6 bases). V was trimmed by 3 bases and J by 2 bases, leaving 10 bases between them. Germline-derived CDR1 and CDR2 are SGHTA and FQGNSA. The length of the CDR3 is 15 residues. The DNA for the CDR3 is TGTGCCAGCAGCTTGGGACACGTTAACACCGGGGAGCTGTTTTTT. Residues: CASSLGHVNTGELFF.

This clonotype was seen more than once but under ten times. The CDR3 DNA sequence: TGTGCCAGCAGTATTGCGGGCAAGGTGCAGCCCCAGCATTTT. It is translated as CASSIAGKVQPQHF. This chain uses TRBV12-3 or TRBV12-4 with TRBJ1-5; D is unresolved. This CDR3 comprises 14 residues. Trimming cost V 5 bases and J 7 bases, with 15 bases left between them.

This clonotype appeared a few times. This rearrangement joins TRBV28 to TRBJ2-5, with 11 bases lining up with TRBD1. Germline lookup yields CDR1 MDHEN and CDR2 SYDVKM. This CDR3 region has 15 residues. With 3 bases clipped from V and 2 bases from J, the junction kept 2 bases outside the gene matches. The CDR3 region has the DNA TGTGCCAGCAGTTTCGGGACAGGGGGGCAAGAGACCCAGTACTTC. Encoded protein: CASSFGTGGQETQYF. Filled out from reference TRBV28 and TRBJ2-5, the complete variable domain reads DVKVTQSSRYLVKRTGEKVFLECVQDMDHENMFWYRQDPGLGLRLIYFSYDVKMKEKGDIPEGYSVSREKKERFSLILESASTNQTSMYLCASSFGTGGQETQYFGPGTRLLVL.

The chain is built from TRBV20-1 and TRBJ1-5, with D hard to call. V was cut by 6 bases and J by 1 base, with 7 bases left in between. Germline CDR1 reads DFQATT; CDR2 reads SNEGSKA (reference sequence). There are 12 residues in the CDR3. CDR3 region: CSAKGSNQPQHF. As DNA, the CDR3 is TGCAGTGCGAAAGGGAGCAATCAGCCCCAGCATTTT.

The chain links TRBV25-1 to TRBJ1-1; D unresolved. In germline, CDR1 is MGHDK, CDR2 SYGVNS. The CDR3 has 15 residues. With 1 base removed from V and 0 bases from J, the gap between germline ends came to 9 bases. Here the CDR3 reads CASSESTDMNTEAFF. In DNA form, the CDR3 reads TGTGCCAGCAGTGAATCGACGGATATGAACACTGAAGCTTTCTTT.

This chain connects TRBV20-1 to TRBJ1-5; 9 nucleotides agree with TRBD1. Germline V CDR1 and CDR2: DFQATT, SNEGSKA (reference sequence). The CDR3 length is 15 residues. V was clipped by 0 bases and J by 5 bases; unmatched bases: 5. CDR3 sequence reads: CSARDRDRVDQPQHF. CDR3 in DNA: TGCAGTGCTAGAGATCGGGACAGGGTCGATCAGCCCCAGCATTTT.

The chain is built from TRBV5-1 and TRBJ2-2; 7 nucleotides align to TRBD2. In germline, CDR1 is SGHRS, CDR2 YFSETQ. V was clipped by 3 bases and J by 2 bases; unmatched bases: 4. This CDR3 is built from 15 residues. The CDR3 here is CASSSGLGNTGELFF. CDR3 in DNA: TGCGCCAGCAGCTCAGGACTAGGAAACACCGGGGAGCTGTTTTTT.

V usage is TRBV6-2 or TRBV6-3 and J usage is TRBJ2-7; D not resolved. The CDR3 loop spans 15 amino acids. V was trimmed by 0 bases and J by 3 bases, leaving 12 bases between them. Germline V gene data show CDR1 as MNHEY and CDR2 as SVGEGT. The DNA for the CDR3 is TGTGCCAGCAGTTACTCGAGGTACACAAACTACGAGCAGTACTTC. This codes for CASSYSRYTNYEQYF.

This clonotype appeared many times. The J gene is TRBJ2-5, the V gene TRBV5-1, with a tentative D call TRBD1 (5 bases). Per the germline V gene, CDR1 is SGHRS and CDR2 is YFSETQ. This CDR3 is 15 amino acids long. Trimming took 0 bases from V and 2 from J, leaving 11 bases between them. Written as DNA, the CDR3 is TGCGCCAGCAGCTTGGGTTCAGGGCTGCAAGAGACCCAGTACTTC. Its protein is CASSLGSGLQETQYF.

The V call is TRBV3-1, the J call TRBJ2-3, with TRBD1 identical over 11 bases. The length of the CDR3 is 16 residues. V shed 3 bases, J shed 4 bases, and the junction held 6 bases outside the gene matches. CDR1 is LGHDT, CDR2 YNNKEL, per germline (reference sequence). CDR3 bases: TGTGCCAGCAGCCAGGAACCGGGACAGGGGGCAGATACGCAGTATTTT. Its translation: CASSQEPGQGADTQYF.